The 28 T cell receptor beta chains reported below all come from one sample, sequenced in a study of T-cell reconstitution after alpha-beta-depleted transplantation in children. Their target antigens are unknown. General study findings and limits: Counts and diversity of T cells one year after transplant came mostly from newly produced T cells.

The authors prepared the TCRbeta library with unique molecular identifiers. Each CDR3 protein is one row after TCRdb ran MiXCR on the PCR reads. The sample has 250,000 to 300,000 distinct CDR3 sequences; roughly 8.2% are singletons. The sample here was peripheral blood, taken 360 days after TCRalphabeta/CD19-depleted stem cell transplant. The receptors shown here come from a female patient aged 2-10 years who had a stem cell transplant for Fanconi anemia, so the T cells may come from the graft donor.

The sample holds a few counts of this clonotype. The chain employs TRBV5-1 and TRBJ2-5; D might be TRBD2 (6 bases). CDR1 SGHRS and CDR2 YFSETQ come from the germline V gene. Trimming removed 0 bases from V and 5 bases from J, with 14 bases in between. The CDR3 has 15 amino acids. CDR3 nucleotides: TGCGCCAGCAGCTTGGCGGGGACGGCGGGGGAGACCCAGTACTTC. Its translation is CASSLAGTAGETQYF. Looking up the rest from reference TRBV5-1 and TRBJ2-5 gives the full variable domain: KAGVTQTPRYLIKTRGQQVTLSCSPISGHRSVSWYQQTPGQGLQFLFEYFSETQRNKGNFPGRFSGRQFSNSRSEMNVSTLELGDSALYLCASSLAGTAGETQYFGPGTRLLVL.

This clonotype has ten or more counts. The chain couples TRBV20-1 to TRBJ2-1, with D possibly being TRBD2 (6 bases). The V end lost 4 bases, the J end lost 3 bases, and 13 bases lay between the germline ends. The germline V gene encodes CDR1 DFQATT and CDR2 SNEGSKA (reference sequence). The CDR3 spans 14 residues. The DNA for the CDR3 is TGCAGTGCTACACTAGCCGCCGGCTACAATGAGCAGTTCTTC. Translating it yields CSATLAAGYNEQFF.

The gene calls are TRBV2 and TRBJ2-7; TRBD1 aligns across 7 bases. CDR3 length equals 16 residues. The germline V gene has CDR1 SNHLY and CDR2 FYNNEI. The ends lost 0 bases at V and 4 bases at J; junction bases unmatched: 9. CDR3: CASSEALGTAIYEQYV. The CDR3 DNA follows: TGTGCCAGCAGTGAAGCGCTCGGGACAGCGATATACGAGCAGTACGTC.

This clonotype was counted many times. The chain has TRBV18 and TRBJ2-3; D call uncertain. The CDR3 consists of 11 residues. The V gene lost 5 bases and the J gene lost 6 bases, with 6 bases spanning the gap. CDR1 is KGHSH and CDR2 is LQKENI in the germline V gene. In DNA, the CDR3 is TGTGCCAGCTCAAATTCGGATACGCAGTATTTT. Translation: CASSNSDTQYF.

The chain combines TRBV7-1 with TRBJ2-2; tentatively, D is TRBD2 (5 bases). TRBV7-1 is flagged as an ORF with uncertain function. The ends were cut back, 2 bases at V and 6 bases at J, with 16 bases in the middle. CDR3 length: 16 amino acids. CDR3 DNA sequence: TGTGCCAGCAGCTCACCAAACCAACTAGGTTCCGGGGAGCTGTTTTTT. This encodes CASSSPNQLGSGELFF.

This clonotype has at least ten counts. The chain combines TRBV15 with TRBJ2-2; D is possibly TRBD1 (5 bases). CDR1 LNHNV and CDR2 YYDKDF come from the germline V gene (reference sequence). The CDR3 spans 14 residues. V dropped 5 bases and J dropped 5 bases, with 12 bases sitting between them. The CDR3 loop reads CATSQGSVTGELFF. CDR3 coding DNA: TGTGCCACCAGCCAGGGCTCGGTAACCGGGGAGCTGTTTTTT.

A word on this clonotype: This may arise from a read error, as a much more abundant clone is one base away. The V and J genes are TRBV5-1 and TRBJ2-1, with 7 nucleotides matching TRBD2. V gave up 3 bases and J gave up 0 bases; unmatched junction bases: 15. This CDR3 is 19 amino acids long. Germline V gene sequence: CDR1 SGHRS, CDR2 YFSETQ. The CDR3 DNA sequence: TGCGCCAGCAGCTCGGCCATCCTAGCGGACCGACCCTCCTACAATGAGCAGTTCTTC. It is translated as CASSSAILADRPSYNEQFF. The whole variable domain, filled in from reference TRBV5-1 and TRBJ2-1, reads KAGVTQTPRYLIKTRGQQVTLSCSPISGHRSVSWYQQTPGQGLQFLFEYFSETQRNKGNFPGRFSGRQFSNSRSEMNVSTLELGDSALYLCASSSAILADRPSYNEQFFGPGTRLTVL.

The V and J genes are TRBV7-9 and TRBJ1-1; no reliable D call. Trimming stripped 0 bases from V and 3 bases from J, with 14 bases between. The CDR3 is 16 residues long. Germline CDR1 SEHNR, CDR2 FQNEAQ (reference sequence). CDR3 nucleotide sequence: TGTGCCAGCAGCTTAGCTGCGGGAATCGCCGACACTGAAGCTTTCTTT. It codes for CASSLAAGIADTEAFF.

This clonotype was seen at least ten times. This rearrangement joins TRBV9 to TRBJ2-3; no definite D call. Germline lookup yields CDR1 SGDLS and CDR2 YYNGEE. CDR3 length equals 16 residues. V was pared by 1 base and J by 1 base, with 13 bases between. CDR3 DNA: TGTGCCAGCAGCGTACACGGATTCCTAGGCACAGATACGCAGTATTTT. It translates to CASSVHGFLGTDTQYF.

This clonotype was seen a handful of times. The chain couples TRBV5-1 to TRBJ2-3, with D unresolved. CDR3 size: 17 residues. V gave up 2 bases and J gave up 4 bases, with 20 bases separating them. CDR1 is SGHRS and CDR2 is YFSETQ in the germline V gene. The CDR3, as DNA: TGCGCCAGCAGCTTCCGAAAGGGCTTTTATTTTCCAGATACGCAGTATTTT. Its translation is CASSFRKGFYFPDTQYF.

This clonotype was seen more than once but under ten times. The chain combines TRBV14 with TRBJ2-2; TRBD2 is a possible D gene (6 bases). CDR1 is SGHDN, CDR2 FVKESK, per germline. V shed 1 base and J shed 4 bases, with 13 bases lying between them. This CDR3 has 16 residues. CDR3 nucleotides: TGTGCCAGCAGCCAAGGCCCGGGACTCGTCACCGGGGAGCTGTTTTTT. It encodes CASSQGPGLVTGELFF. The full variable domain, in which reference TRBV14 and TRBJ2-2 provide the parts outside the CDR3, is EAGVTQFPSHSVIEKGQTVTLRCDPISGHDNLYWYRRVMGKEIKFLLHFVKESKQDESGMPNNRFLAERTGGTYSTLKVQPAELEDSGVYFCASSQGPGLVTGELFFGEGSRLTVL.

This clonotype was recorded at least ten times. This rearrangement joins TRBV7-9 to TRBJ2-5; TRBD1 might be the D (5 bases). The CDR3 has 11 residues. V was trimmed by 4 bases and J by 7 bases, leaving 7 bases between them. CDR1 and CDR2 (germline): SEHNR, FQNEAQ (reference sequence). The CDR3 protein is CASSSQGTQYF. DNA for the CDR3: TGTGCCAGCAGCTCTCAGGGGACCCAGTACTTC.

This chain uses TRBV7-3 with TRBJ1-6; D gene unclear. The CDR3 spans 17 residues. Trimming took off 11 bases at V and 4 bases at J, with 24 bases between the two ends. Germline-derived CDR1 and CDR2 are SGHTA and FQGTGA. CDR3 sequence: CAGVLVPQVEYNSPLHF. The CDR3 DNA is TGTGCCGGCGTTTTAGTCCCCCAAGTCGAGTATAATTCACCCCTCCACTTT.

This clonotype was observed at least ten times. V and J are TRBV10-3 and TRBJ2-2; TRBD1 aligns across 10 bases. V lost 10 bases, J lost 5 bases, and 4 bases stayed unmatched. CDR1 ENHRY and CDR2 SYGVKD come from the germline V gene. CDR3 size: 13 residues. The CDR3 spells CATGTGDTGELFF. The CDR3 DNA sequence: TGTGCCACCGGGACAGGGGATACCGGGGAGCTGTTTTTT.

The chain recombines TRBV4-1 with TRBJ1-4; D not resolved. Germline V gene lookup returns CDR1 MGHRA and CDR2 YSYEKL. CDR3 size: 14 residues. Trimming shortened V by 1 base and J by 1 base, and 4 bases separated the two germline ends. The CDR3 protein is CASSQVVTNEKLFF. The DNA for the CDR3 is TGCGCCAGCAGCCAAGTCGTAACTAATGAAAAACTGTTTTTT.

The chain links TRBV28 to TRBJ1-2; weak D call: TRBD1 (5 bases). In germline, CDR1 is MDHEN, CDR2 SYDVKM. The germline V and J ends were trimmed by 3 bases and 8 bases, with 13 bases remaining between them. This CDR3 has 13 amino acids. CDR3 residues: CASSFQGGKGYTF. In nucleotides, the CDR3 is TGTGCCAGCAGTTTCCAGGGTGGGAAAGGCTACACCTTC.

This chain joins TRBV7-2 and TRBJ1-5; no reliable D call. The CDR3 runs to 15 residues. CDR1 SGHTA and CDR2 FQGNSA come from the germline V gene. The V gene lost 5 bases and the J gene lost 0 bases, with 11 bases spanning the gap. The CDR3 sequence is CASSTQSYSNQPQHF. CDR3 coding DNA: TGTGCCAGCAGCACACAGAGCTATAGCAATCAGCCCCAGCATTTT. Full variable domain (rest looked up from reference TRBV7-2 and TRBJ1-5): GAGVSQSPSNKVTEKGKDVELRCDPISGHTALYWYRQSLGQGLEFLIYFQGNSAPDKSGLPSDRFSAERTGGSVSTLTIQRTQQEDSAVYLCASSTQSYSNQPQHFGDGTRLSIL.

V gene TRBV6-5 combines with J gene TRBJ2-3, with 9 bases that match TRBD2. J was trimmed by 6 bases and V by 2 bases; bases with no gene match: 9. The CDR3 runs 16 residues. In germline, CDR1 is MNHEY, CDR2 SVGAGI. In nucleotides, the CDR3 is TGTGCCAGCAGTTACCCCGAAGGACTAGCGTTGGATACGCAGTATTTT. This translates into CASSYPEGLALDTQYF.

Many counts were recorded for this clonotype. The chain is built from TRBV12-3 or TRBV12-4 and TRBJ2-1; 8 bases align to TRBD2. The junction had 6 bases not matched to a gene; V was cut back by 5 bases and J by 0 bases. The CDR3 is 16 amino acids. CDR3 sequence reads: CASSLRGGLSYNEQFF. In DNA form, the CDR3 reads TGTGCCAGCAGTCTCCGGGGGGGGCTCTCCTACAATGAGCAGTTCTTC.

This clonotype appeared many times. CDR3 residues: CASSPGVVSPIWDSILYDGYTF. CDR3 nucleotide sequence: TGTGCCAGCAGCCCCGGTGTAGTAAGCCCGATTTGGGACTCCATCTTATATGATGGCTACACCTTC. This chain joins TRBV6-5 and TRBJ1-2, with TRBD1 as a possible D gene (5 bases). V was trimmed by 6 bases and J by 6 bases, leaving 41 bases between them. The V gene's germline CDR1 is MNHEY and CDR2 SVGAGI. The CDR3 length is 22 residues.

A few counts support this clonotype. The chain carries TRBV29-1 and TRBJ1-2; 11 nucleotides line up with TRBD1. CDR1 is SQVTM and CDR2 is ANQGSEA in the germline V gene. The CDR3 length is 16 residues. The junction had 7 bases not matched to a gene; V was cut back by 0 bases and J by 4 bases. CDR3: CSVEDLRTGGVYGYTF. The CDR3 DNA is TGCAGCGTTGAAGATCTGCGGACAGGGGGCGTCTATGGCTACACCTTC.

Ten or more counts support this clonotype. This chain joins TRBV7-2 and TRBJ2-1; 7 nucleotides agree with TRBD2. V gave up 3 bases and J gave up 4 bases; unmatched junction bases: 3. The CDR3 extends over 14 amino acids. CDR1 is SGHTA, CDR2 FQGNSA, per germline. This chain's CDR3 is CASSFGGRYNEQFF. DNA for the CDR3: TGTGCCAGCAGCTTCGGGGGGAGGTACAATGAGCAGTTCTTC. Filled out from reference TRBV7-2 and TRBJ2-1, the complete variable domain reads GAGVSQSPSNKVTEKGKDVELRCDPISGHTALYWYRQSLGQGLEFLIYFQGNSAPDKSGLPSDRFSAERTGGSVSTLTIQRTQQEDSAVYLCASSFGGRYNEQFFGPGTRLTVL.

This clonotype was seen many times. DNA of the CDR3: TGCGCCAGCAGCTGGGGGACTAGGGAGACCCAGTACTTC. It is translated as CASSWGTRETQYF. The chain carries TRBV5-1 and TRBJ2-5, with 8 bases aligning to TRBD2. The CDR3 runs to 13 residues. The germline V gene encodes CDR1 SGHRS and CDR2 YFSETQ. V shed 3 bases and J 5 bases; nucleotides not matched to a gene: 3.

This clonotype was seen at least ten times. The chain has TRBV12-3 or TRBV12-4 and TRBJ2-1; D is unclear. V gave up 6 bases and J gave up 10 bases, with 10 bases separating them. This CDR3 spans 11 amino acids. DNA for the CDR3: TGTGCCAGCAGAATAGCAGCAGAGCAGTTCTTC. Amino acids: CASRIAAEQFF.

This clonotype was counted ten times or more. The CDR3 DNA follows: TGCGCCAGCAGCTTGGGGGCTAGCGGGTGGAACAATGAGCAGTTCTTC. Translated, it gives CASSLGASGWNNEQFF. This chain uses TRBV5-1 with TRBJ2-1; 8 nucleotides match TRBD2. There are 16 residues in the CDR3. The V gene's germline CDR1 is SGHRS and CDR2 YFSETQ. V shed 0 bases and J 5 bases; nucleotides not matched to a gene: 7.

The chain uses TRBV9 and TRBJ2-3; perhaps TRBD1 as D (5 bases). The CDR3 loop spans 14 amino acids. V shed 4 bases and J shed 6 bases, with 15 bases lying between them. Germline CDR1 reads SGDLS; CDR2 reads YYNGEE. CDR3 residues: CASSTARVPDTQYF. The CDR3 DNA sequence: TGTGCCAGCAGCACAGCCAGGGTTCCGGATACGCAGTATTTT.

This clonotype was found a few times. This chain links TRBV5-1 with TRBJ2-5; D is unresolved. The CDR3 consists of 14 residues. Germline lookup yields CDR1 SGHRS and CDR2 YFSETQ. V lost 1 base, J lost 7 bases, and 14 bases lay in between. The CDR3 here is CASSLNQAKGTQYF. DNA of the CDR3: TGCGCCAGCAGCTTGAATCAGGCCAAAGGGACCCAGTACTTC.

The sample holds many counts of this clonotype. The genes are TRBV12-3 or TRBV12-4 and TRBJ2-7, with 8 bases fitting TRBD2. The CDR3 has 16 residues. V lost 5 bases to trimming and J lost 3 bases; unmatched junction nucleotides: 12. CDR3 in DNA: TGTGCCAGCAGTACGGGGGGGCAGGCCAGAGGCTACGAGCAGTACTTC. It is translated as CASSTGGQARGYEQYF.